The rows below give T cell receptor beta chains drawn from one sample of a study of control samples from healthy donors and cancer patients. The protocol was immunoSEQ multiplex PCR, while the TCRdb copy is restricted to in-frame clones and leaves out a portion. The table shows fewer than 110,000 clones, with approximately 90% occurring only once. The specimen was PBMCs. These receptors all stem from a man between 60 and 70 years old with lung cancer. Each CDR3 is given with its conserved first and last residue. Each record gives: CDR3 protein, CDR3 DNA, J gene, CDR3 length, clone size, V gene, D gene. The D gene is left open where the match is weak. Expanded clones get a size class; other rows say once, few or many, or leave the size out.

CASSLQRAGNTIYF	TGTGCCAGCAGCTTACAGAGAGCCGGAAACACCATATATTTT	TRBJ1-3	14	.	TRBV11-2	.
CASSLARGVADTQYF	TGCGCCAGCAGCTTGGCCCGAGGTGTCGCAGATACGCAGTATTTT	TRBJ2-3	15	.	TRBV5-1	.
CASSSTWGGLDGYTF	TGTGCCAGCAGCTCCACGTGGGGGGGGCTTGATGGCTACACCTTC	TRBJ1-2	15	.	TRBV13	.
CASSPQDSGNSPLHF	TGTGCCAGCTCACCACAGGACAGCGGAAATTCACCCCTCCACTTT	TRBJ1-6	15	.	TRBV18	.
CASSQGSGREEQFF	TGTGCCAGCAGCCAAGGCTCAGGGCGGGAGGAGCAGTTCTTC	TRBJ2-1	14	once	TRBV3-1/TRBV3-2	TRBD2
CASSITYYSNQPQHF	TGTGCCAGCAGTATCACATACTATAGCAATCAGCCCCAGCATTTT	TRBJ1-5	15	.	TRBV6-5	.
CASSLRGGSTEAFF	TGTGCCAGCAGCTTACGTGGAGGCTCCACTGAAGCTTTCTTT	TRBJ1-1	14	.	TRBV7-6	.
CASSFGAGGANVLTF	TGTGCCAGCAGCTTTGGGGCGGGTGGGGCCAACGTCCTGACTTTC	TRBJ2-6	15	.	TRBV6-5	.
CASSLTQGGQPQHF	TGCGCCAGCAGCTTGACTCAGGGGGGTCAGCCCCAGCATTTT	TRBJ1-5	14	.	TRBV5-1	TRBD1
CASGPQLERVFF	TGTGCTAGTGGTCCCCAACTTGAGCGGGTTTTCTTC	TRBJ2-1	12	.	TRBV12-5	.
CASTFRTGRSTEAFF	TGTGCCAGCACTTTCAGGACAGGGAGAAGCACTGAAGCTTTCTTT	TRBJ1-1	15	.	TRBV6-5	TRBD1
CASSNDGEKLFF	TGCGCCAGCAGCAATGACGGCGAAAAACTGTTTTTT	TRBJ1-4	12	.	TRBV5-1	.
CASSVQGRGAQPQHF	TGTGCCAGCAGCGTCCAGGGGAGGGGAGCGCAGCCCCAGCATTTT	TRBJ1-5	15	.	TRBV5-5	.
CAGSSGSQGAGGNTIYF	TGTGCCGGCAGCAGTGGCTCCCAGGGGGCGGGAGGAAACACCATATATTTT	TRBJ1-3	17	.	TRBV5-4	TRBD1
CASSYEDIQYF	TGTGCCAGCAGTTACGAGGACATTCAGTACTTC	TRBJ2-4	11	.	TRBV6-6	.
CASTLGNRGGGNTIYF	TGTGCCAGCACCCTCGGCAACCGCGGAGGGGGAAACACCATATATTTT	TRBJ1-3	16	.	TRBV11-2	.
CATPGGGETQYF	TGTGCCACCCCGGGGGGGGGAGAGACCCAGTACTTC	TRBJ2-5	12	.	TRBV19	TRBD2
CASSLDPDSAIDTQYF	TGTGCCAGCAGCTTAGATCCTGACAGTGCTATAGATACGCAGTATTTT	TRBJ2-3	16	.	TRBV11-2	.
CASSPYNTGELFF	TGCGCCAGCAGCCCCTATAACACCGGGGAGCTGTTTTTT	TRBJ2-2	13	.	TRBV4-1	.
CASSLAWGENEQFF	TGTGCCAGCAGCTTAGCGTGGGGCGAGAATGAGCAGTTCTTC	TRBJ2-1	14	.	TRBV7-2	.
CASSVDSYNEQFF	TGCGCCAGCAGCGTGGACAGCTACAATGAGCAGTTCTTC	TRBJ2-1	13	.	TRBV10-1	.
CASSAGTGGTQPQHF	TGTGCCAGCAGTGCCGGGACAGGGGGGACTCAGCCCCAGCATTTT	TRBJ1-5	15	.	TRBV2	TRBD1
CASSAGMETEAFF	TGCGCCAGCAGTGCTGGAATGGAGACTGAAGCTTTCTTT	TRBJ1-1	13	.	TRBV10-1	.
CASSVDRTSGGDTQYF	TGTGCCAGCAGCGTAGATAGGACTAGCGGGGGAGATACGCAGTATTTT	TRBJ2-3	16	.	TRBV9	TRBD2
CASSTGTGVAYEQYF	TGCGCCAGCAGCACCGGGACAGGGGTAGCGTACGAGCAGTACTTC	TRBJ2-7	15	.	TRBV5-1	TRBD1
CASSVSTVSNTGELFF	TGCGCCAGCAGCGTCTCAACAGTTTCGAACACCGGGGAGCTGTTTTTT	TRBJ2-2	16	.	TRBV5-1	.
CASSVEWRAEAFF	TGTGCCAGCAGCGTAGAGTGGAGGGCTGAAGCTTTCTTT	TRBJ1-1	13	.	TRBV9	.
CASSYTKQGMSGELFF	TGTGCCAGCAGTTACACAAAACAGGGAATGTCGGGGGAGCTGTTTTTT	TRBJ2-2	16	.	TRBV6-5	.
CASRYYEDGYTF	TGTGCCAGCAGGTATTATGAAGATGGCTACACCTTC	TRBJ1-2	12	.	TRBV12-3/TRBV12-4	.
CASRPERGEQFF	TGCGCCAGCAGACCTGAGAGGGGTGAGCAGTTCTTC	TRBJ2-1	12	few	TRBV5-1	.
CASSREGLHGNTIYF	TGTGCCAGCAGTCGAGAGGGACTCCATGGAAACACCATATATTTT	TRBJ1-3	15	.	TRBV7-9	.
CASSQLRGSNNEQFF	TGTGCCAGCAGCCAATTGAGGGGGAGCAACAATGAGCAGTTCTTC	TRBJ2-1	15	.	TRBV4-2	.
CASSPDAINTIYF	TGTGCCAGCTCGCCAGACGCGATAAACACCATATATTTT	TRBJ1-3	13	.	TRBV18	.
CASSEIGVAAEAFF	TGTGCCAGCAGTGAAATAGGAGTGGCAGCTGAAGCTTTCTTT	TRBJ1-1	14	.	TRBV6-1	.
CASSFGGTNQPQHF	TGTGCCAGCAGTTTTGGGGGTACCAATCAGCCCCAGCATTTT	TRBJ1-5	14	.	TRBV27	.
CPTSSQTRGGRTGELFF	TGTCCCACCAGTTCACAAACGCGGGGGGGCCGGACCGGGGAGCTGTTTTTT	TRBJ2-2	17	.	TRBV27	TRBD2
CASSSTGQALVYGYTF	TGTGCCAGCAGCTCCACGGGGCAGGCGCTAGTCTATGGCTACACCTTC	TRBJ1-2	16	.	TRBV7-3	.
CASSSRSAGNYGYTF	TGTGCCAGCAGCTCCAGGTCCGCGGGGAACTATGGCTACACCTTC	TRBJ1-2	15	.	TRBV7-9	.
CATSDVLGIADTGELFF	TGTGCCACCAGTGATGTCTTGGGGATCGCCGACACCGGGGAGCTGTTTTTT	TRBJ2-2	17	.	TRBV24-1	.
CASSQGQGLYEQYF	TGTGCCAGCAGCCAGGGACAGGGCTTGTACGAGCAGTACTTC	TRBJ2-7	14	.	TRBV7-6	TRBD1
CSVTPTGNTEAFF	TGCAGCGTTACGCCGACAGGGAACACTGAAGCTTTCTTT	TRBJ1-1	13	few	TRBV29-1	.
CASSFRDRSFGGGYTF	TGTGCCAGCAGCTTCCGGGACAGATCGTTTGGGGGTGGCTACACCTTC	TRBJ1-2	16	few	TRBV5-6	TRBD1